This T cell receptor (beta chain) is drawn from a study of T cells in Graves' hyperthyroidism and ophthalmopathy. CDR3 size: 11 residues. Between the trimmed V and J ends, which lost 6 bases and 6 bases, there was a span of 8 bases. Germline V CDR1 and CDR2: SQVTM, ANQGSEA. Amplified TCR beta CDR3 regions came from RNA transcripts. First-round RT-PCR of the TCR CDR3 relied on the HTBI primer set. TCRdb re-called the multiplex PCR reads with MiXCR, one entry per CDR3 protein. The sample records hundreds of thousands of distinct CDR3 sequences, approximately 14% being singletons. This clonotype has a handful of counts.

The chain joins TRBV29-1 to TRBJ2-2; the D call may be TRBD1 or TRBD2 (5 bases each). The sample taken for sequencing was blood. The sequence was collected from a middle-aged woman with Graves' ophthalmopathy. For the CDR3, the DNA is TGCAGCGTGGGACGGCCCGGGGAGCTGTTTTTT. It is translated as CSVGRPGELFF.